This T cell receptor beta chain derives from a study of T cell repertoires in cytomegalovirus infection. As for the study in general: Matching HLA type, along with CMV infection, was indicated by public TCR beta signatures. Study observations and caveats: The response measured ex vivo was dominated by TCR beta clonotypes (HLA-C-restricted and CMV-specific). Adding up the frequency of public TCR beta families identified people who carried CMV plus the relevant HLA.

At least ten counts were recorded for this clonotype. Its antigen is unidentified. TCRdb used MiXCR to reprocess the reads, holding one entry per CDR3 protein. Altogether about 140,000 distinct CDR3 sequences are present, approximately 5.9% being singletons, with the ten largest covering approximately 19%. Trimming pared 0 bases from V and 4 bases from J, leaving 15 bases between. The CDR3 loop spans 16 amino acids. In germline, CDR1 is SGHTA, CDR2 FQGNSA. J is TRBJ1-2 and V is TRBV7-2, with D possibly TRBD1 on 6 matching bases. The sequence came from a human donor in good health (CMV status not recorded). Some clones in this sample may be carry-over from other donors' samples. Sequences were obtained from PBMCs. As DNA, the CDR3 is TGTGCCAGCAGCTTAGCGGCAGGGGTCGGCGGCTATGGCTACACCTTC. Its protein product is CASSLAAGVGGYGYTF. The variable domain in full, with the rest retrieved from reference TRBV7-2 and TRBJ1-2, is GAGVSQSPSNKVTEKGKDVELRCDPISGHTALYWYRQSLGQGLEFLIYFQGNSAPDKSGLPSDRFSAERTGGSVSTLTIQRTQQEDSAVYLCASSLAAGVGGYGYTFGSGTRLTVV.